Below, 21 T cell receptor beta chains from the same sample are listed, as sequenced in a study of shared clonotypes between healthy human individuals. The data were produced by immunoSEQ multiplex PCR, yet TCRdb's version contains in-frame clones alone and is incomplete. The table has about 2.4 million clones, 80% to 95% seen once; the top ten hold 0.35% to 0.45%. The sequencing input was naive CD4+ T cells from PBMCs. This sample's subset: CD45RA+ positively selected. Every receptor here comes from a man between 18 and 35 years old in good health. Some clones in this sample may be carry-over from other donors' samples.

The chain carries TRBV9 and TRBJ2-1; 14 nucleotides align to TRBD2. Germline lookup yields CDR1 SGDLS and CDR2 YYNGEE. The length of the CDR3 is 15 residues. V was clipped by 4 bases and J by 6 bases; unmatched bases: 3. Written as DNA, the CDR3 is TGTGCCAGCAGCACGACTAGCGGGAGGGTCAATGAGCAGTTCTTC. Residues: CASSTTSGRVNEQFF.

The chain couples TRBV5-6 to TRBJ2-3; no definite D call. The length of the CDR3 is 12 residues. Looked up from germline, CDR1 is SGHDT and CDR2 is YYEEEE. Between the trimmed V and J ends, which lost 2 bases and 10 bases, there was a span of 11 bases. This chain's CDR3 is CASSFPGVAQYF. The CDR3 DNA sequence: TGTGCCAGCAGCTTTCCCGGCGTGGCGCAGTATTTT.

The V gene is TRBV9, the J gene TRBJ2-7, with D perhaps matching TRBD2 (6 bases). The germline V gene encodes CDR1 SGDLS and CDR2 YYNGEE. This CDR3 spans 16 amino acids. Trimming took 4 bases from V and 6 from J, leaving 23 bases between them. The CDR3 loop is CASSPRPGGQGGEQYF. The CDR3 DNA reads TGTGCCAGCAGCCCCCGTCCCGGAGGGCAGGGAGGCGAGCAGTACTTC. Full variable domain (missing parts from reference TRBV9 and TRBJ2-7): DSGVTQTPKHLITATGQRVTLRCSPRSGDLSVYWYQQSLDQGLQFLIQYYNGEERAKGNILERFSAQQFPDLHSELNLSSLELGDSALYFCASSPRPGGQGGEQYFGPGTRLTVT.

The chain links TRBV6-1 to TRBJ1-2, with D uncertain. Looked up from germline, CDR1 is MNHNS and CDR2 is SASEGT. V lost 4 bases to trimming and J lost 1 base, with 10 bases between them. The CDR3 runs to 14 residues. For the CDR3, the DNA is TGTGCCAGCAGTGTACAGACGGTTAACTATGGCTACACCTTC. Amino acid sequence: CASSVQTVNYGYTF.

V usage is TRBV7-8 and J usage is TRBJ1-1; D remains ambiguous. V shed 0 bases and J shed 6 bases, with 20 bases lying between them. The length of the CDR3 is 17 residues. Germline CDR1 and CDR2: SGHVS and FQNEAQ. CDR3 coding DNA: TGTGCCAGCAGCTTAGCCCTAAAAACGTTGGGTGCCCCTGAAGCTTTCTTT. This gives the protein CASSLALKTLGAPEAFF. Full variable domain (outside the CDR3, taken from reference TRBV7-8 and TRBJ1-1): GAGVSQSPRYKVAKRGQDVALRCDPISGHVSLFWYQQALGQGPEFLTYFQNEAQLDKSGLPSDRFFAERPEGSVSTLKIQRTQQEDSAVYLCASSLALKTLGAPEAFFGQGTRLTVV.

The chain has TRBV5-5 and TRBJ2-7; D might be TRBD1 (5 bases). Germline assignment: CDR1 SGHKS and CDR2 YYEKEE (reference sequence). V shed 0 bases and J shed 2 bases, with 21 bases lying between them. The CDR3 consists of 18 residues. The CDR3 region has the DNA TGTGCCAGCAGCTTGGGTAAGGGGTCCGACTCCCTACCCTACGAGCAGTACTTC. Protein sequence: CASSLGKGSDSLPYEQYF. The variable domain in full, with the rest retrieved from reference TRBV5-5 and TRBJ2-7, is DAGVTQSPTHLIKTRGQQVTLRCSPISGHKSVSWYQQVLGQGPQFIFQYYEKEERGRGNFPDRFSARQFPNYSSELNVNALLLGDSALYLCASSLGKGSDSLPYEQYFGPGTRLTVT.

This chain uses TRBV19 with TRBJ1-5; possibly TRBD1 for D (5 bases). The germline V and J ends were trimmed by 5 bases and 5 bases, with 16 bases remaining between them. This CDR3 has 15 residues. In germline, CDR1 is LNHDA, CDR2 SQIVND (reference sequence). CDR3 coding DNA: TGTGCCAGTAGTTACACCATAATGGGGGATCAGCCCCAGCATTTT. Translating it yields CASSYTIMGDQPQHF. The full variable domain, completed using reference TRBV19 and TRBJ1-5, is DGGITQSPKYLFRKEGQNVTLSCEQNLNHDAMYWYRQDPGQGLRLIYYSQIVNDFQKGDIAEGYSVSREKKESFPLTVTSAQKNPTAFYLCASSYTIMGDQPQHFGDGTRLSIL.

The count of this clone is one. This rearrangement joins TRBV6-1 to TRBJ1-2; 7 positions agree with TRBD1. This CDR3 is 13 amino acids long. Germline values: CDR1 MNHNS, CDR2 SASEGT. V lost 3 bases to trimming and J lost 7 bases; unmatched junction nucleotides: 5. The CDR3 protein is CASSDGTVLGYTF. Written as DNA, the CDR3 is TGTGCCAGCAGTGACGGGACAGTCCTTGGCTACACCTTC.

The rearrangement links TRBV6-5 to TRBJ2-7, with 9 bases matching TRBD2. J gave up 7 bases and V 5 bases, and 9 bases lay outside the gene matches. CDR1 is MNHEY and CDR2 is SVGAGI in the germline V gene. This CDR3 is built from 14 residues. The DNA for the CDR3 is TGTGCCAGCAGTCCCGGCGGGAGGGCCTGGGAGCAGTACTTC. It specifies CASSPGGRAWEQYF.

The V and J genes are TRBV21-1 and TRBJ2-7; the table calls TRBD1, which could not be checked here. TRBV21-1 is assigned pseudogene status. This CDR3 has 15 amino acids. CDR3 residues: CASSKRDRATYEQYF. CDR3 DNA: TGTGCCAGCAGCAAAAGGGACAGGGCCACCTACGAGCAGTACTTC.

CDR3 nucleotides: TGCGCCAGCAGCTTGGGGGACAGGGGGCGAGGGGAGACCCAGTACTTC. Translation gives CASSLGDRGRGETQYF. V usage is TRBV5-1 and J usage is TRBJ2-5, with 12 bases fitting TRBD1. The CDR3 consists of 16 residues. CDR1 SGHRS and CDR2 YFSETQ come from the germline V gene. V was clipped by 0 bases and J by 5 bases; unmatched bases: 5.

The rearrangement links TRBV6-5 to TRBJ1-1; TRBD1 is a possible D gene (6 bases). Trimming removed 4 bases from V and 7 bases from J, with 16 bases in between. Per the germline V gene, CDR1 is MNHEY and CDR2 is SVGAGI. The length of the CDR3 is 14 residues. The CDR3 DNA is TGTGCCAGCAGTTTAACAGGGCAGCGGAGTGAAGCTTTCTTT. It is translated as CASSLTGQRSEAFF.

For this clone: Other DNA sequences of this sample code for an identical CDR3. V is TRBV7-3 and J is TRBJ2-3; the D gene is possibly TRBD2 (5 bases). The V and J ends lost 2 bases and 0 bases respectively, with 12 bases between them. Germline V gene lookup returns CDR1 SGHTA and CDR2 FQGTGA. The CDR3 runs to 16 residues. CDR3 DNA sequence: TGTGCCAGCAGCTTAGGGCTAGCAGCTAGCACAGATACGCAGTATTTT. Amino acid sequence: CASSLGLAASTDTQYF. Based on the CDR3 plus reference TRBV7-3 and TRBJ2-3, the full variable domain is GAGVSQTPSNKVTEKGKYVELRCDPISGHTALYWYRQSLGQGPEFLIYFQGTGAADDSGLPNDRFFAVRPEGSVSTLKIQRTERGDSAVYLCASSLGLAASTDTQYFGPGTRLTVL.

The CDR3 loop reads CASRDSRSYQETQYF. The DNA of the CDR3 is TGTGCCAGCCGGGACAGCCGATCGTACCAAGAGACCCAGTACTTC. The gene calls are TRBV2 and TRBJ2-5; TRBD1 matches 7 bases. Per germline, CDR1 SNHLY and CDR2 FYNNEI. Trimming took 8 bases from V and 0 from J; bases not matched to a gene: 9. The CDR3 consists of 15 residues.

The rearrangement joins TRBV7-2 to TRBJ1-3; unclear D gene. The CDR3 covers 16 residues. Germline CDR1 is SGHTA and CDR2 is FQGNSA. V dropped 5 bases and J dropped 4 bases, with 18 bases sitting between them. The CDR3 DNA is TGTGCCAGCAGCCCAACCAGGACTGGTACGGGAAACACCATATATTTT. Translating gives CASSPTRTGTGNTIYF.

The rearrangement joins TRBV5-1 to TRBJ1-1; perhaps TRBD1 as D (6 bases). CDR1 is SGHRS, CDR2 YFSETQ, per germline. Trimming took off 3 bases at V and 7 bases at J, with 25 bases between the two ends. This CDR3 has 17 amino acids. Here the CDR3 reads CASSSIRGGARMGEAFF. The CDR3 DNA reads as TGCGCCAGCAGCTCCATTAGAGGGGGGGCGAGAATGGGTGAAGCTTTCTTT.

This chain joins TRBV18 and TRBJ1-3; D is possibly TRBD1 (5 bases). The CDR3 spans 14 residues. V lost 5 bases, J lost 0 bases, and 8 bases lay in between. Germline V gene sequence: CDR1 KGHSH, CDR2 LQKENI. The CDR3 DNA reads TGTGCCAGCTCAGAGACAGTCTCTGGAAACACCATATATTTT. This gives the protein CASSETVSGNTIYF.

The chain recombines TRBV28 with TRBJ1-4; 10 bases fit TRBD1. The CDR3 spans 14 residues. The germline CDR1 and CDR2 sequences are MDHEN and SYDVKM. The V and J ends lost 5 bases and 9 bases, in that order; junction bases with no gene match: 6. The DNA of the CDR3 is TGTGCCAGCAGTACCTCGGACAGGGGGAAAAAACTGTTTTTT. This encodes CASSTSDRGKKLFF.

This chain connects TRBV20-1 to TRBJ2-5; D unclear. The CDR3 runs to 11 residues. Trimming cost V 1 base and J 4 bases, with 4 bases left between them. Germline assignment: CDR1 DFQATT and CDR2 SNEGSKA (reference sequence). In DNA, the CDR3 is TGCAGTGCTAGAGTTTTAGAGACCCAGTACTTC. This translates into CSARVLETQYF.

The CDR3 region is CASRDSRPSGSFYEQYF. CDR3 in DNA: TGTGCCAGCAGAGACTCTCGTCCTAGCGGGAGTTTTTACGAGCAGTACTTC. V usage is TRBV2 and J usage is TRBJ2-7, with 10 positions matching TRBD2. In germline, CDR1 is SNHLY, CDR2 FYNNEI. V lost 6 bases to trimming and J lost 4 bases; unmatched junction nucleotides: 15. The CDR3 has 17 amino acids.

This chain links TRBV5-1 with TRBJ2-2, with D hard to call. The CDR3 sequence is 14 residues long. Germline CDR1 SGHRS, CDR2 YFSETQ. Trimming stripped 2 bases from V and 2 bases from J, with 7 bases between. The CDR3 sequence: CASSFYSNTGELFF. CDR3 DNA sequence: TGCGCCAGCAGCTTCTACAGTAACACCGGGGAGCTGTTTTTT.